Listed below are T cell receptor beta chains from one sample, sequenced in a study of T-cell memory formation after mild COVID-19. TCRdb recomputed calls from the 5' RACE reads with MiXCR, one row per CDR3 protein. Of around 450,000 distinct CDR3 sequences detected, 24% appear once; the ten largest clones hold roughly 8.7%. Sequenced sample: PBMCs or a T cell subset sorted from them (not recorded which). Receptors were obtained from an adult woman who had mild COVID-19 (a few samples of this study predate the infection). Cell type and time point are not known. CDR3s include the opening cysteine and the closing phenylalanine or tryptophan. Not every row has a clone size; where given, it reads once, few, many or a size class.

CDR3aa	v_gene	j_gene	abundance
CASSLVWGEQFF	TRBV12-3/TRBV12-4	TRBJ2-1	few
CAISDRASNYGYTF	TRBV10-3	TRBJ1-2	-
CASKEQGSSEAFF	TRBV2	TRBJ1-1	-
CASSPRAGVVTDTQYF	TRBV7-7	TRBJ2-3	-
CATVMGLRTGELFF	TRBV12-3/TRBV12-4	TRBJ2-2	-
CASSLTGGYSYNEQFF	TRBV7-6	TRBJ2-1	-
CSARAVGGLTDTQYF	TRBV20-1	TRBJ2-3	few
CSASLIQVTEAFF	TRBV20-1	TRBJ1-1	-
CASSSWTGTGASEQFF	TRBV6-5	TRBJ2-1	-
CASLDRVNYEQYF	TRBV12-3/TRBV12-4	TRBJ2-7	few
CASSQGTVIASYEQYF	TRBV14	TRBJ2-7	few
CAMEMRSSYEQYF	TRBV30	TRBJ2-7	few
CASSFVGTWSNYGYTF	TRBV12-3/TRBV12-4	TRBJ1-2	-
CASSLAETGGNTIYF	TRBV7-9	TRBJ1-3	-
CASSFRRYDTQYF	TRBV5-1	TRBJ2-3	-
CASQTRTHNEQFF	TRBV6-1	TRBJ2-1	-
CASTAGTSGAPGRFF	TRBV7-3	TRBJ2-1	few
CASSPHPRANEKLFF	TRBV6-5	TRBJ1-4	-
CASSIRDSTQETQYF	TRBV7-9	TRBJ2-5	-
CSVARGGVKNTEAFF	TRBV29-1	TRBJ1-1	-
CASSQHRGSNTEAFF	TRBV6-5	TRBJ1-1	-
CASSPAQGNEQFF	TRBV7-3	TRBJ2-1	-
CSARAFRDRSNYGYTF	TRBV20-1	TRBJ1-2	-
CASSTSGGTTDTQYF	TRBV19	TRBJ2-3	-
CASGLPSSYNEQFF	TRBV21-1	TRBJ2-1	few
CASSLIGTENNEQFF	TRBV12-3/TRBV12-4	TRBJ2-1	-
CASSDHGYGYTF	TRBV9	TRBJ1-2	few
CASSTRTGGYGYTF	TRBV7-9	TRBJ1-2	-
CASSSPGRQAEQVF	TRBV7-3	TRBJ2-1	-
CASSSRGVSYNEQFF	TRBV6-5	TRBJ2-1	few
CASSQPGGNEQYF	TRBV14	TRBJ2-7	few
CASSPLRTRDTGELFF	TRBV14	TRBJ2-2	-
CASSFRAATSGGAGDTQYF	TRBV7-2	TRBJ2-3	few
CASGFPRESGSTDTQYF	TRBV12-5	TRBJ2-3	-
CASSLGREAFREQYF	TRBV5-6	TRBJ2-7	-
CAISEPGTGSNQPQHF	TRBV10-3	TRBJ1-5	-
CASSFQGQGTDTQYF	TRBV7-9	TRBJ2-3	few
CATSRDRGYGYTF	TRBV15	TRBJ1-2	-
CSVSRPGFNEQFF	TRBV29-1	TRBJ2-1	-
CASSLDQGYTEAFF	TRBV6-5	TRBJ1-1	-
CASSFSTSGSETQYF	TRBV7-2	TRBJ2-5	few
CASSYFRLARDSETQYF	TRBV6-5	TRBJ2-5	-
CASSADRDGDTQYF	TRBV7-2	TRBJ2-3	-